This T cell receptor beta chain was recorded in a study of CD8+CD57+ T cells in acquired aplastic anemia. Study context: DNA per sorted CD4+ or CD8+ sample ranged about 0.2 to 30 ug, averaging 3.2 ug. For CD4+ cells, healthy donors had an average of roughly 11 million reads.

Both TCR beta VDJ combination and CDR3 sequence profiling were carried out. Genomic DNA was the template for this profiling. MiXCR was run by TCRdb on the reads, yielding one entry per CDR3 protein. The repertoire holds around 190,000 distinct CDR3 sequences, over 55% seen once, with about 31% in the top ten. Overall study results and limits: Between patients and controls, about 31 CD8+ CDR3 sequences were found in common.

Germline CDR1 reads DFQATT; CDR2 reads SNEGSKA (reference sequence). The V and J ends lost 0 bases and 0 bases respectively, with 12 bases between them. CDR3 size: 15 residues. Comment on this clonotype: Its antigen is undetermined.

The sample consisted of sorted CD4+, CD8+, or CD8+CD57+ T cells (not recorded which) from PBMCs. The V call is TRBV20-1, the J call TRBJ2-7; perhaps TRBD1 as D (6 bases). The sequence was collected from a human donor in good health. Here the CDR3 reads CSAREVGRGSYEQYF. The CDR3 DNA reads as TGCAGTGCTAGAGAGGTAGGCAGGGGCTCCTACGAGCAGTACTTC.